The rows below give T cell receptor beta chains drawn from one sample of a study of lymphopenia after photon versus proton radiotherapy. Some clones are missing from TCRdb's copy, which holds only in-frame ones; the method was immunoSEQ multiplex PCR. The sample lists tens of thousands of clones, more than 85% occurring once. The sample in question was peripheral blood, obtained from a patient treated with photon-based radiotherapy. The receptors were sampled from a woman in her 40s with cholangiocarcinoma. CDR3s include the opening cysteine and the closing phenylalanine or tryptophan. Each record gives: clone size, V gene, J gene, D gene, CDR3 protein, CDR3 DNA. A D gene is named only where the DNA matches it firmly. A row's size may be missing; if present it is once, few, many or a size class.

abundance: NA
v_gene: TRBV7-9
j_gene: TRBJ2-7
d_gene: TRBD1
CDR3aa: CASSLGDRGSYEQYF
CDR3nt: TGTGCCAGCAGCTTAGGGGACAGGGGTTCCTACGAGCAGTACTTC

abundance: NA
v_gene: TRBV29-1
j_gene: TRBJ1-1
d_gene: NA
CDR3aa: CSVDSRTVSF
CDR3nt: TGCAGCGTTGATTCACGGACAGTTTCCTTT

abundance: NA
v_gene: TRBV30
j_gene: TRBJ1-1
d_gene: NA
CDR3aa: CAWNDGDNTEAFF
CDR3nt: TGTGCCTGGAATGATGGGGACAACACTGAAGCTTTCTTT

abundance: NA
v_gene: TRBV9
j_gene: TRBJ2-2
d_gene: TRBD2
CDR3aa: CASSVGLAGGPGSNTGELFF
CDR3nt: TGTGCCAGCAGCGTAGGACTAGCGGGGGGGCCCGGCTCGAACACCGGGGAGCTGTTTTTT

abundance: NA
v_gene: TRBV10-2
j_gene: TRBJ1-2
d_gene: NA
CDR3aa: CASSDRGARAVYGYTF
CDR3nt: TGCGCCAGCAGTGACCGGGGGGCCAGGGCAGTCTATGGCTACACCTTC

abundance: NA
v_gene: TRBV6-1
j_gene: TRBJ2-2
d_gene: TRBD2
CDR3aa: CASSERGRGVPGELFF
CDR3nt: TGTGCCAGCAGTGAACGAGGGAGGGGAGTTCCCGGGGAGCTGTTTTTT

abundance: once
v_gene: TRBV19
j_gene: TRBJ1-1
d_gene: NA
CDR3aa: CASSMTAANTEAFF
CDR3nt: TGTGCCAGTAGTATGACAGCAGCGAACACTGAAGCTTTCTTT

abundance: once
v_gene: TRBV5-1
j_gene: TRBJ2-5
d_gene: TRBD1
CDR3aa: CASSLRAGGETQYF
CDR3nt: TGCGCCAGCAGCTTGCGTGCAGGGGGAGAGACCCAGTACTTC

abundance: NA
v_gene: TRBV27
j_gene: TRBJ1-1
d_gene: NA
CDR3aa: CASSLRGDSVAFF
CDR3nt: TGTGCCAGCAGTTTACGGGGGGATAGCGTCGCTTTCTTT

abundance: NA
v_gene: TRBV10-1
j_gene: TRBJ1-6
d_gene: NA
CDR3aa: CASSESIERKAPLHF
CDR3nt: TGCGCCAGCAGTGAGTCGATCGAGCGGAAGGCACCCCTCCACTTT

abundance: NA
v_gene: TRBV5-1
j_gene: TRBJ2-7
d_gene: NA
CDR3aa: CASSSTNSYEQYF
CDR3nt: TGCGCCAGCAGCTCCACAAACTCCTACGAGCAGTACTTC

abundance: few
v_gene: TRBV11-2
j_gene: TRBJ2-1
d_gene: NA
CDR3aa: CASRAGGHNEQFF
CDR3nt: TGTGCCAGCAGAGCGGGCGGGCACAATGAGCAGTTCTTC

abundance: NA
v_gene: TRBV2
j_gene: TRBJ2-4
d_gene: NA
CDR3aa: CASIEGGFAKNIQYF
CDR3nt: TGTGCCAGCATCGAAGGGGGGTTCGCCAAAAACATTCAGTACTTC

abundance: NA
v_gene: TRBV6-5
j_gene: TRBJ1-1
d_gene: NA
CDR3aa: CASSFIEAGGNTEAFF
CDR3nt: TGTGCCAGCAGTTTCATCGAGGCGGGGGGGAACACTGAAGCTTTCTTT

abundance: NA
v_gene: TRBV30
j_gene: TRBJ2-5
d_gene: TRBD1
CDR3aa: CAWSHSNDRGRETQYF
CDR3nt: TGTGCCTGGAGCCATAGTAACGACAGGGGGCGTGAGACCCAGTACTTC

abundance: NA
v_gene: TRBV7-3
j_gene: TRBJ2-2
d_gene: NA
CDR3aa: CASSLIGQGRLAGELFF
CDR3nt: TGTGCCAGCAGCTTAATAGGGCAGGGTCGTCTGGCCGGGGAGCTGTTTTTT